The clone carrying this T cell receptor beta chain is classed as medium-sized. Its antigen is undetermined. This record belongs to a study of vaccination and CD4 T cells after COVID-19. V shed 1 base and J shed 1 base, with 13 bases lying between them. Germline V gene sequence: CDR1 SGHTA, CDR2 FQGNSA. CDR3 size: 16 residues. Points from the study as a whole: Convalescent patients were relatively few, and early post-infection timepoints were missing.

The time point: late sampling 161 to 241 days after vaccination in a few convalescent patients. The sample's treatment: roughly nine-day PBMC culture with coronavirus spike peptide pools or control peptides (ViraFEST assay). An Oncomine TCR Beta short-read assay was used to sequence the DNA from cultured CD4+ T cells. MiXCR was run by TCRdb on the PCR reads, yielding one entry per CDR3 protein. Among under 20,000 distinct CDR3 sequences, more than 45% were seen once, and the ten largest hold less than 20%. The genes are TRBV7-2 and TRBJ1-1; D gene unclear. Sequencing was performed on CD4+ T cells from blood, cultured in vitro, taken about 7 months after SARS-CoV-2 vaccination. The origin of this receptor is a human donor who had recovered from COVID-19. DNA for the CDR3: TGTGCCAGCAGCTTAGAGTCTGGCGGGGAGAACACTGAAGCTTTCTTT. The encoded protein is CASSLESGGENTEAFF.